The 2 T cell receptor beta chains presented below share a single source sample, sequenced in a study of blood T cell repertoires in COVID-19. Measured with immunoSEQ multiplex PCR; TCRdb has only the in-frame clones, and not every one. The table has about 24,000 clones, around 88% seen once. Material for sequencing was peripheral blood. The receptors shown here come from a human donor with active COVID-19. The donor label of this sample is uncertain.

This chain joins TRBV28 and TRBJ2-4; the D gene is possibly TRBD1 (5 bases). Deletions cut 5 bases from V and 3 bases from J, with 20 bases between. The CDR3 has 17 amino acids. The germline gives CDR1 MDHEN, CDR2 SYDVKM. The CDR3 loop reads CASSLPRRVVGKNIQYF. The CDR3 DNA is TGTGCCAGCAGTCTGCCCCGCAGGGTTGTTGGCAAAAACATTCAGTACTTC.

This clone showed up just a few times. The V gene is TRBV29-1, the J gene TRBJ2-4, with D hard to call. From germline, CDR1 is SQVTM and CDR2 ANQGSEA. This CDR3 has 15 residues. The V end lost 6 bases, the J end lost 0 bases, and 15 bases lay between the germline ends. CDR3 sequence reads: CSVIERTLAKNIQYF. The CDR3 DNA reads TGCAGCGTAATCGAGAGAACCCTAGCCAAAAACATTCAGTACTTC.